Given below is one T cell receptor beta chain in context. Data came from immunoSEQ multiplex PCR; TCRdb stores just in-frame clones and leaves some out. The table records roughly 19,000 clones, around 80% of them present only once. The data originate from a study of CD4+ T cells in melanoma. CDR1 SGHKS and CDR2 YYEKEE come from the germline V gene (reference sequence). Trimming removed 1 base at V and 2 bases at J, with 11 bases between. The CDR3 loop spans 15 amino acids. The V call is TRBV5-5, the J call TRBJ2-3, with TRBD2 as a possible D gene (6 bases). This receptor was identified in a human donor with melanoma. CDR3 region: CASSLTGDSTDTQYF. In nucleotides, the CDR3 is TGTGCCAGCAGCTTGACGGGGGACTCCACAGATACGCAGTATTTT.